This T cell receptor beta chain was retrieved from a study of regulatory T cells in long-lasting Graves disease. CDR1 and CDR2 (germline): LNHDA, SQIVND (reference sequence). V gave up 5 bases and J gave up 5 bases; unmatched junction bases: 7. CDR3 size: 15 residues. Sample time point: newly diagnosed GD, antithyroid drugs for less than 3 months. RNA isolated from PBMCs was used to make the TCR library. Graves' disease was diagnosed by American Thyroid Association guidelines. Researchers made TCR beta libraries by using iRepertoire HTBI primers and running Arm-PCR on CDR3 regions. As handled by the study authors: Across samples, 62 TRBV and some 14 TRBJ segments were found. TCRdb re-derived calls from the multiplex PCR reads in MiXCR, one entry per CDR3 protein. The V and J calls shown here were made by TCRdb, not taken from the authors' results. The sample carries 450,000 to 600,000 distinct CDR3 sequences, roughly 14% recorded once.

This clonotype has at least ten counts. The data also belong to a second study, concerning T cells in Graves' hyperthyroidism and ophthalmopathy. This second report adds: In the blood, most expanded thyroid clonotypes above 0.001 appeared as well.

This TCR came from a man under 40 with Graves disease. The rearrangement joins TRBV19 to TRBJ2-3, with 10 nucleotides matching TRBD1. Sample: peripheral blood mononuclear cells (PBMCs), taken at new diagnosis, from a patient treated with antithyroid drugs. The CDR3 region has the DNA TGTGCCAGTAGTTCCGGGACAGGGGAGGTAGATACGCAGTATTTT. It yields the protein CASSSGTGEVDTQYF.